This is a list of T cell receptor beta chains from one sample in a study of CD8 T cells in Susac syndrome. A single record per CDR3 protein comes from TCRdb applying MiXCR to the immunoSEQ multiplex PCR reads. The sample lists under 200,000 distinct CDR3 sequences, 90% to 96% occurring once. Sequences were obtained from CD4+ T cells from PBMCs. These TCRs come from a human donor with Susac syndrome. Each CDR3 is given with its conserved first and last residue. A D gene is named only where the DNA matches it firmly. Where a row states a size, it is once, few, many or the class of an expanded clone; other rows omit it.

D	size	V	J	CDR3	DNA
.	.	TRBV6-6	TRBJ2-7	CASSYEQGGYEQYF	TGTGCCAGCAGTTATGAGCAGGGAGGCTACGAGCAGTACTTC
.	.	TRBV6-2/TRBV6-3	TRBJ2-1	CASSFPPGDEQFF	TGTGCCAGCAGTTTCCCCCCGGGTGATGAGCAGTTCTTC
.	.	TRBV7-6	TRBJ2-1	CASSLQGGRVDNEQFF	TGTGCCAGCAGCTTACAGGGGGGGAGGGTGGACAATGAGCAGTTCTTC
.	.	TRBV20-1	TRBJ1-2	CSARRDGGGGYTF	TGCAGTGCTAGACGGGACGGAGGGGGAGGCTACACCTTC
TRBD1	.	TRBV28	TRBJ2-5	CASSSGQFVTQYF	TGTGCCAGCAGCTCGGGACAGTTTGTAACCCAGTACTTC
.	once	TRBV24-1	TRBJ2-7	CATSEVGWGEQYF	TGTGCCACCAGTGAAGTGGGGTGGGGAGAGCAGTACTTC
.	.	TRBV7-2	TRBJ2-7	CASSRVVGDSYEQYF	TGTGCCAGCAGCCGCGTCGTCGGGGACTCCTACGAGCAGTACTTC
.	.	TRBV6-2/TRBV6-3	TRBJ1-2	CASSGPNYGYTF	TGTGCCAGCAGTGGACCTAACTATGGCTACACCTTC
.	.	TRBV29-1	TRBJ1-4	CSVTRSIGEKLFF	TGCAGCGTAACCAGGTCCATCGGCGAAAAACTGTTTTTT
TRBD1	.	TRBV14	TRBJ2-3	CASSQVPGQHTDTQYF	TGTGCCAGCAGCCAAGTGCCGGGACAGCACACAGATACGCAGTATTTT
.	.	TRBV6-6	TRBJ2-3	CASSYLANRADTQYF	TGTGCCAGCAGTTACCTCGCGAATCGGGCCGATACGCAGTATTTT
.	.	TRBV29-1	TRBJ2-3	CSVEDNTDTQYF	TGCAGCGTTGAGGACAACACAGATACGCAGTATTTT
.	.	TRBV29-1	TRBJ1-5	CSVGSGNQPQHF	TGCAGCGTTGGTAGCGGAAATCAGCCCCAGCATTTT
TRBD1	.	TRBV2	TRBJ1-4	CASRQQGSNEKLFF	TGTGCCAGCAGACAACAGGGGTCTAATGAAAAACTGTTTTTT
TRBD1	.	TRBV7-9	TRBJ1-2	CASSSGDRGRDYGYTF	TGTGCCAGCAGCTCAGGGGACAGGGGGCGAGACTATGGCTACACCTTC
.	.	TRBV12-3/TRBV12-4	TRBJ2-7	CASSQGRQYF	TGTGCCAGCAGCCAAGGGAGGCAGTACTTC
TRBD2	.	TRBV9	TRBJ2-1	CASSVGWGGNNEQFF	TGTGCCAGCAGCGTAGGATGGGGGGGAAACAATGAGCAGTTCTTC
TRBD2	.	TRBV20-1	TRBJ2-1	CSAPLAGLYNEQFF	TGCAGTGCTCCACTAGCGGGGCTATACAATGAGCAGTTCTTC
.	.	TRBV24-1	TRBJ2-5	CATSDLRAVGAETQYF	TGTGCCACCAGTGATTTGCGGGCGGTGGGTGCGGAGACCCAGTACTTC
TRBD1	.	TRBV28	TRBJ1-1	CASSLFLTGDLEAFF	TGTGCCAGCAGTTTATTTTTGACAGGGGATCTTGAAGCTTTCTTT
.	.	TRBV9	TRBJ2-5	CASSVAGGLETQYF	TGTGCCAGCAGCGTAGCCGGAGGGCTAGAGACCCAGTACTTC
TRBD2	.	TRBV27	TRBJ2-7	CASSLVGGGSYEQYF	TGTGCCAGCAGTTTAGTGGGCGGGGGATCCTACGAGCAGTACTTC
TRBD1	.	TRBV29-1	TRBJ2-1	CSVGQDSYNEQFF	TGCAGCGTAGGACAGGATTCCTACAATGAGCAGTTCTTC
.	.	TRBV12-3/TRBV12-4	TRBJ1-5	CASSLGRNQPQHF	TGTGCCAGCAGTTTAGGGAGGAATCAGCCCCAGCATTTT
.	.	TRBV9	TRBJ2-3	CASSVSFTSGDTQYF	TGTGCCAGCAGCGTATCGTTCACTTCGGGGGATACGCAGTATTTT
.	.	TRBV20-1	TRBJ2-6	CSARGAPSGANVLTF	TGCAGTGCTAGAGGGGCACCGTCTGGGGCCAACGTCCTGACTTTC
TRBD1	.	TRBV29-1	TRBJ2-7	CSVGSTGGGTYEQYF	TGCAGCGTTGGATCAACAGGGGGTGGAACCTACGAGCAGTACTTC
.	.	TRBV6-6	TRBJ2-3	CASSYDRGGTDTQYF	TGTGCCAGCAGTTACGATCGCGGGGGCACAGATACGCAGTATTTT
.	.	TRBV7-2	TRBJ2-1	CASSYSETSYNEQFF	TGTGCCAGCAGTTATAGCGAGACCTCCTACAATGAGCAGTTCTTC
.	.	TRBV6-5	TRBJ1-2	CASSYNLGTHNYGYTF	TGTGCCAGCAGTTACAACTTAGGGACCCATAACTATGGCTACACCTTC
.	.	TRBV6-2/TRBV6-3	TRBJ1-2	CASSYSIASSSFYGYTF	TGTGCCAGCAGTTACTCGATCGCCAGCTCATCATTCTATGGCTACACCTTC
TRBD2	.	TRBV11-2	TRBJ2-5	CASSSLAGGLETQYF	TGTGCCAGCAGCTCGCTAGCGGGGGGGCTTGAGACCCAGTACTTC